This T cell receptor beta chain was obtained from a study of identical twins. Findings of the study overall: With beta out-of-frame sequences, excess sharing by twins was weaker. Models, which agreed with sharing between unrelated individuals, nonetheless underestimated the out-of-frame TCR alpha sharing seen in monozygotic twins.

The CDR3 extends over 18 amino acids. Germline V gives CDR1 SQVTM, CDR2 ANQGSEA. With V trimmed by 1 base and J by 5 bases, 16 bases remained unmatched. TCRdb used MiXCR to reprocess the 5' RACE reads, holding one entry per CDR3 protein. The sample lists a few hundred thousand distinct CDR3 sequences, more than 9% seen once, with around 3.1% in the top ten. Comment on this clonotype: Its matching antigen is unknown.

These data were likewise used in another study, on yellow fever vaccine responses in identical twins.

The rearrangement joins TRBV29-1 to TRBJ2-5; TRBD2 agrees at 10 bases. Sequencing was carried out using PBMCs. The TCR comes from a woman younger than 35 in good health. The CDR3 region is CSVEGGVAGGVPGETQYF. CDR3 coding DNA: TGCAGCGTTGAAGGCGGGGTAGCGGGAGGTGTCCCCGGGGAGACCCAGTACTTC.